This TCR beta chain was sequenced in a study of siplizumab effects on memory and regulatory T cells (dated by TCRdb to about 2019). Regarding the study in general: The effect of the anti-CD2 antibody siplizumab on alloreactive T-cell subsets was examined in allogeneic mixed lymphocyte reactions constructed from human PBMCs.

Results the study describes overall, beyond this receptor: Siplizumab significantly lowered the cumulative frequency of alloreactive sequences that could be traced to unstimulated CD4+ memory T cells. Because sequences below about 10^-5 frequency were poorly captured, only a minor fraction of alloreactive clones could be mapped to unstimulated subsets. Compared with memory T cells, unstimulated naive T cells appeared more diverse, and naive cells seemed to make a substantial contribution to the alloresponse. For roughly 75-95% of proliferating CD4+ or CD8+ clones, no naive or memory phenotype could be assigned. Of the alloreactive CD4+ clones that could be mapped, the Treg-derived share averaged about 67% with siplizumab compared with around 25% in control reactions. The suppressive function of proliferating Tregs from siplizumab cultures was not functionally confirmed.

The CDR3 measures 14 amino acids from cysteine to phenylalanine. Left in the record is the CDR3 DNA by itself, 42 bases read in frame from the first base. Reading the germline V gene gives CDR1 MDHEN and CDR2 SYDVKM. V sheds 7 bases and J sheds 6 bases, leaving 15 bases between their ends. Sorted unstimulated T cells, along with proliferating T cells recovered from mixed lymphocyte reactions, underwent TCRbeta CDR3 sequencing. Fresh whole blood from some ten HLA-typed healthy donors was used as the source from which PBMCs were isolated. About this clone itself: Its antigen specificity is not known. Nothing much larger sits one base from this clone, and base qualities are not available.

Libraries came from the immunoSEQ multiplex PCR assay. Approximately 93,000 TCR templates per sample were assayed by the deep sequencing platform. Genomic DNA extracted from sorted T cells was used for TCRbeta CDR3 sequencing. From the authors' description of their analysis: The R programming language was used for clonal analysis of TCRbeta CDR3 data. Unstimulated samples were compared with post-reaction CFSE-low samples to define alloreactive CD4+ and CD8+ clones. By matching sequences to the repertoires of sorted unstimulated Treg and non-Treg cells, each alloreactive CD4+ clone was assigned a regulatory or non-regulatory origin. As stored in TCRdb, this immuneACCESS dataset retains in-frame rearrangements with V and J assigned. A fraction of the clones does not appear; measured against another copy, unresolved V genes explain less than half of the discrepancy, and the remainder lacks a known reason. V and J calls and clone size are those listed in that table; D and trimming were worked out from the DNA. The sample profile shows about 72,000 clones; roughly 89% of them were found once. The ten largest clones take up approximately 28% of the sample.

Sequenced material: CD8+ T cells sorted from blood. The chain joins TRBV28 to TRBJ1-4; a weak D assignment points to TRBD1 (5 bases agree). This TCR derives from a human donor in good health. The CDR3 region has the sequence CASTLGTAHEKLFF. The DNA is TGTGCCAGCACCCTCGGGACCGCCCATGAAAAACTGTTTTTT.